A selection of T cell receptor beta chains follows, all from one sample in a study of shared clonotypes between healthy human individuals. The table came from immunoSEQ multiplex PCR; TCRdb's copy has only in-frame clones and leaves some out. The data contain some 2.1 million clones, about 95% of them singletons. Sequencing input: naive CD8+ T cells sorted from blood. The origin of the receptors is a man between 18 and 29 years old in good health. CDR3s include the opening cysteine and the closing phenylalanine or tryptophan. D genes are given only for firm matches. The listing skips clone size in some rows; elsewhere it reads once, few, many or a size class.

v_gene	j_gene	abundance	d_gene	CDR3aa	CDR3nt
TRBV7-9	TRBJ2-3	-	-	CASSLFTADTQYF	TGTGCCAGCAGCTTATTTACAGCAGATACGCAGTATTTT
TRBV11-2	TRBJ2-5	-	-	CASSYGRAVLLEETQYF	TGTGCCAGCAGCTATGGGCGAGCCGTTCTCTTGGAGGAGACCCAGTACTTC
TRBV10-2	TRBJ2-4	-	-	CASNTGEGNIQYF	TGCGCCAGCAATACAGGGGAGGGAAACATTCAGTACTTC
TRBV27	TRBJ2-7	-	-	CASSLGPSLAYEQYF	TGTGCCAGCAGTCTGGGACCTTCACTTGCCTACGAGCAGTACTTC
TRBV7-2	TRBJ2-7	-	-	CASSLAGGTYEQYF	TGTGCCAGCAGCTTAGCGGGAGGTACCTACGAGCAGTACTTC
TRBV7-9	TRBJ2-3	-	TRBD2	CASSSGLAGVVDTQYF	TGTGCCAGCAGCTCAGGACTAGCGGGAGTTGTAGATACGCAGTATTTT
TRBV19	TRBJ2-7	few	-	CASSIPGDSYEQYF	TGTGCCAGTAGTATTCCAGGGGACTCCTACGAGCAGTACTTC
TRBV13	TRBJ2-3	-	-	CASSPRGEGTDTQYF	TGTGCCAGCAGCCCCAGGGGAGAGGGCACAGATACGCAGTATTTT
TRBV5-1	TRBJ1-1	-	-	CASSSGLISGLSNTEAFF	TGCGCCAGCAGCTCCGGACTGATCTCCGGTTTATCGAACACTGAAGCTTTCTTT
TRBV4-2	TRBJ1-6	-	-	CASSQEGGINNSPLHF	TGTGCCAGCAGCCAAGAAGGGGGAATAAATAATTCACCCCTCCACTTT